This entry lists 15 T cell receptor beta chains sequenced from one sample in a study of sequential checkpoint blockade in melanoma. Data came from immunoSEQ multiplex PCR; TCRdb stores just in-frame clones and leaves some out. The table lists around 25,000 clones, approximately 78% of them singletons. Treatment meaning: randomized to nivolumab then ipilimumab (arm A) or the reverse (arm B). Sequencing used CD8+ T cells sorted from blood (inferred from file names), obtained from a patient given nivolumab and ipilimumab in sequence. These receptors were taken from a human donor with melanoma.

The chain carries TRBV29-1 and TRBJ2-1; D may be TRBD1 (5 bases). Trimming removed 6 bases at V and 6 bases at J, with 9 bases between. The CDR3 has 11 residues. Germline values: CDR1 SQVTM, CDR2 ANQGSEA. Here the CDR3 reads CSVDSINEQFF. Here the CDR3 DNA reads TGCAGCGTCGACAGCATCAATGAGCAGTTCTTC.

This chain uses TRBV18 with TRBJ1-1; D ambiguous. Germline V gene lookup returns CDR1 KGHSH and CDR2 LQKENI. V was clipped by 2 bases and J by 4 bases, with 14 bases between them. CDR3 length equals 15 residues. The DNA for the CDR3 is TGTGCCAGCTCACCAGACTTTATACGGCGCACTGAAGCTTTCTTT. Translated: CASSPDFIRRTEAFF.

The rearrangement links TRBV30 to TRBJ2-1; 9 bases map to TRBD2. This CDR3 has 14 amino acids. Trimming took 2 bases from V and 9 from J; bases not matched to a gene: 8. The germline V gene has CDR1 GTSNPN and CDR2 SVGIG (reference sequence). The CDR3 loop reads CAWSQPSGIIEQFF. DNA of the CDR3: TGTGCCTGGAGTCAACCTAGCGGGATAATTGAGCAGTTCTTC. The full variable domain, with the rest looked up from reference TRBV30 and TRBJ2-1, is SQTIHQWPATLVQPVGSPLSLECTVEGTSNPNLYWYRQAAGRGLQLLFYSVGIGQISSEVPQNLSASRPQDRQFILSSKKLLLSDSGFYLCAWSQPSGIIEQFFGPGTRLTVL.

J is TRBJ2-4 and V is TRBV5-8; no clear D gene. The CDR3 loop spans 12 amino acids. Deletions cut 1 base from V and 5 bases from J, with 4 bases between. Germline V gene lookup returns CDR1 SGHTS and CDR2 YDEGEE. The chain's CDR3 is CASSLWQNIQYF. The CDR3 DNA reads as TGTGCCAGCAGCTTGTGGCAAAACATTCAGTACTTC.

The CDR3 is CASSPSPNLGTGFGYTF. CDR3 sequence (DNA): TGTGCCAGCTCACCATCGCCGAATTTAGGGACAGGCTTTGGCTACACCTTC. The chain links TRBV18 to TRBJ1-2, with 8 nucleotides matching TRBD1. The CDR3 length is 17 residues. Unmatched junction bases numbered 15, after V lost 2 bases and J lost 7 bases. The germline gives CDR1 KGHSH, CDR2 LQKENI.

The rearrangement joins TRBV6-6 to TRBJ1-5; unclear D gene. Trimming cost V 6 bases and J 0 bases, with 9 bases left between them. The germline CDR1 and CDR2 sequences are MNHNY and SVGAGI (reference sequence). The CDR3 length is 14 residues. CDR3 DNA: TGTGCCAGCAGGAGGGTGGATAGCAATCAGCCCCAGCATTTT. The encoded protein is CASRRVDSNQPQHF.

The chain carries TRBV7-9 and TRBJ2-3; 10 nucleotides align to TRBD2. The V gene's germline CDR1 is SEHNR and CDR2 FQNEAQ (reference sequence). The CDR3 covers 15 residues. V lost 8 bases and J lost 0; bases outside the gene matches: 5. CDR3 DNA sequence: TGTGCCAGCCTAGCGGGAGAGACAAGCACAGATACGCAGTATTTT. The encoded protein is CASLAGETSTDTQYF. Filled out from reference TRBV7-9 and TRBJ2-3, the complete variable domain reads DTGVSQNPRHKITKRGQNVTFRCDPISEHNRLYWYRQTLGQGPEFLTYFQNEAQLEKSRLLSDRFSAERPKGSFSTLEIQRTEQGDSAMYLCASLAGETSTDTQYFGPGTRLTVL.

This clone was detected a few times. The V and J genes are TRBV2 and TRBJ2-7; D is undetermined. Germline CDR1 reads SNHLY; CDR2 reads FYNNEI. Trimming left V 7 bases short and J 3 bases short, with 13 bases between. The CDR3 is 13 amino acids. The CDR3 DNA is TGTGCCAGCAAACCCGGAGTTCACTACGAGCAGTACTTC. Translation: CASKPGVHYEQYF.

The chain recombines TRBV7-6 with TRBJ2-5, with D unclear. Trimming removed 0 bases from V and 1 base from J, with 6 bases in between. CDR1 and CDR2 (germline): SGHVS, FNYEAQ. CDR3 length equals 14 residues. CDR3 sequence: CASSLAGTQETQYF. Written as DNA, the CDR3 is TGTGCCAGCAGCTTAGCTGGCACCCAAGAGACCCAGTACTTC.

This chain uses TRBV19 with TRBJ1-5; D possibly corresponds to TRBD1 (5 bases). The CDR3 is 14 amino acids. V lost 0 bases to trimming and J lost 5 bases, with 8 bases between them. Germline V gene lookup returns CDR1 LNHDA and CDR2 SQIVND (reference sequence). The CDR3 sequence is CASSIDGGDQPQHF. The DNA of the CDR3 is TGTGCCAGTAGTATAGATGGAGGGGATCAGCCCCAGCATTTT.

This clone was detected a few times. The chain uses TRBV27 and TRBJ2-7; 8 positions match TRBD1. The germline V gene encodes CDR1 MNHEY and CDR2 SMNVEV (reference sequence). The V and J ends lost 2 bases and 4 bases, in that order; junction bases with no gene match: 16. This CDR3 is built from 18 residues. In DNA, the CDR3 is TGTGCCAGCAGTTTAAGCGGGTTGGACAGGGTTATGCTATACGAGCAGTACTTC. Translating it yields CASSLSGLDRVMLYEQYF.

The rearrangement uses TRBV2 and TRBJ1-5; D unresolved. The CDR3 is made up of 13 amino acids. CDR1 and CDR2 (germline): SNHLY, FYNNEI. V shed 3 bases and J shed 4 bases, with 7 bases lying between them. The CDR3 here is CASSDDYNQPQHF. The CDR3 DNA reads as TGTGCCAGCAGTGACGACTATAATCAGCCCCAGCATTTT.

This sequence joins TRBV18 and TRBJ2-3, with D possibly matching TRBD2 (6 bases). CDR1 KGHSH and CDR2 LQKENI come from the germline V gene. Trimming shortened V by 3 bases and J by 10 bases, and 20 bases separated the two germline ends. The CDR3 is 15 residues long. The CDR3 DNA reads TGTGCCAGCTCACCCTCCGGGACTGCCCAAAGGCCGCAGTATTTT. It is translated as CASSPSGTAQRPQYF.

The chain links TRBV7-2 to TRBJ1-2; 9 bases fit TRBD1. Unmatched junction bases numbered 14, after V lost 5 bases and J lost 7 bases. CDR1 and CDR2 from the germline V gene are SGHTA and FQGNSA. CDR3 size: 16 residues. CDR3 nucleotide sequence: TGTGCCAGCAGCCTGAATCCTCCGGGACAGGGAGGTGGCTACACCTTC. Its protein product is CASSLNPPGQGGGYTF.

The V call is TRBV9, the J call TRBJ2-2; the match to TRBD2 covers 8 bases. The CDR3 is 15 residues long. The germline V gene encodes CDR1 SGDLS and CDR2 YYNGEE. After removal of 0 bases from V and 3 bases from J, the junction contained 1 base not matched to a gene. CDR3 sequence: CASSVAGGHTGELFF. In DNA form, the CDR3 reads TGTGCCAGCAGCGTAGCGGGAGGGCACACCGGGGAGCTGTTTTTT.